This T cell receptor (beta chain) was profiled in a study of T cells in Graves' hyperthyroidism and ophthalmopathy. General observations from the study: Blood shared most expanded thyroid clonotypes above 0.001.

TCR beta CDR3 regions were amplified from RNA transcripts. A first-round RT-PCR of the TCR CDR3 used the HTBI primer set. TCRdb reanalysed the multiplex PCR reads using MiXCR and keeps one entry per CDR3 protein. The data hold 550,000 to 700,000 distinct CDR3 sequences, with about 15% observed a single time. This clonotype was seen ten or more times. Its specificity is not known. The study left out patients who had uncontrolled infection, other autoimmune disease, pregnancy or lactation. Diagnoses rested on clinical symptoms, serum thyroxine and TRAb, thyroid ultrasound and orbital computed tomography. The germline CDR1 and CDR2 sequences are MGHRA and YSYEKL. V lost 1 base and J 1 base, leaving 7 bases between the germline ends. The CDR3 covers 14 residues.

Sample: blood. This clonotype originated in a woman in her 40s with Graves' ophthalmopathy. V and J are TRBV4-1 and TRBJ1-1; no definite D call. CDR3 amino acids: CASSQVRRNTEAFF. Written as DNA, the CDR3 is TGCGCCAGCAGCCAAGTTCGGCGGAACACTGAAGCTTTCTTT.